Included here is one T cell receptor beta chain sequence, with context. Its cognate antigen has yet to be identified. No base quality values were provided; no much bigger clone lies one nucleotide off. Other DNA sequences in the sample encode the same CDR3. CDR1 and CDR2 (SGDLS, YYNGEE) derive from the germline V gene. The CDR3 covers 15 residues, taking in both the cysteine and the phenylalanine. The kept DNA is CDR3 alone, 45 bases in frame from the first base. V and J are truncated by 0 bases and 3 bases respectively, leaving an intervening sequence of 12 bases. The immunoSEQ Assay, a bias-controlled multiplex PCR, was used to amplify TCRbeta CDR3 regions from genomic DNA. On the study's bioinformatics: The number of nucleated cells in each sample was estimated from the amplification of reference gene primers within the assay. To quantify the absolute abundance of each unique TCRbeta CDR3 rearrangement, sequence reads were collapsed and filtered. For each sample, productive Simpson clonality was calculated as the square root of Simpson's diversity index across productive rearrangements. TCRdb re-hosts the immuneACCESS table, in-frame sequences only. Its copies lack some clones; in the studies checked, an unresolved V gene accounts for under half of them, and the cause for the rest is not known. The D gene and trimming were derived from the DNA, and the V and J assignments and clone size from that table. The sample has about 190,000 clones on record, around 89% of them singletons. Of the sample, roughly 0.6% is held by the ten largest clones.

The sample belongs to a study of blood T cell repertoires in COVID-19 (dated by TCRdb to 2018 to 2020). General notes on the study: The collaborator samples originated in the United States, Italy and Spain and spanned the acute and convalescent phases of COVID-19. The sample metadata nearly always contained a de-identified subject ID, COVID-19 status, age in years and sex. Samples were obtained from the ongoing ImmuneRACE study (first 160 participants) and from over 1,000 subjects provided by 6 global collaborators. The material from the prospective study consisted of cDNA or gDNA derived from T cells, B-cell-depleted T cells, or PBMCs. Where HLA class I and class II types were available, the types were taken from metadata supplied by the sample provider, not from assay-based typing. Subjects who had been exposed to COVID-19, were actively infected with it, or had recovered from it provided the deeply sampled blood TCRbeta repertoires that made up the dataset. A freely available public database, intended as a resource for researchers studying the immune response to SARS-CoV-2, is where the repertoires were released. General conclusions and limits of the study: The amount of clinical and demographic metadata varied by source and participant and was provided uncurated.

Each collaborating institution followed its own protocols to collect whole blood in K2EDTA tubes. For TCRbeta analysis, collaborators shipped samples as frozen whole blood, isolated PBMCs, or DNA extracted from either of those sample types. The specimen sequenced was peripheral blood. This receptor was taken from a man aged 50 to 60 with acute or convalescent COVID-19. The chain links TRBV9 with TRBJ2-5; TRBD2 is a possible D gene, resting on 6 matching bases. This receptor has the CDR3 CASSVDGGREETQYF. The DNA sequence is TGTGCCAGCAGCGTAGACGGGGGAAGAGAAGAGACCCAGTACTTC.